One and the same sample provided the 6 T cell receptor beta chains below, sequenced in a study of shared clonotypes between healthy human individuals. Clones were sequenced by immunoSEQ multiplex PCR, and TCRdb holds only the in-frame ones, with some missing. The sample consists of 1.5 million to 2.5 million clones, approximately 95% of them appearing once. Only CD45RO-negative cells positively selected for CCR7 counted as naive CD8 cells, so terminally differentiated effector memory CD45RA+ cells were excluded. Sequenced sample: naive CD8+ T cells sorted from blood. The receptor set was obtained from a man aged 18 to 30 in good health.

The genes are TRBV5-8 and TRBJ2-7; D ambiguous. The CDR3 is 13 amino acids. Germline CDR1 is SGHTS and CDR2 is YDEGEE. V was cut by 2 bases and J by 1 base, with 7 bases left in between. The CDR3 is CASSLAGSYEQYF. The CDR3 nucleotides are TGTGCCAGCAGCTTAGCCGGATCCTACGAGCAGTACTTC.

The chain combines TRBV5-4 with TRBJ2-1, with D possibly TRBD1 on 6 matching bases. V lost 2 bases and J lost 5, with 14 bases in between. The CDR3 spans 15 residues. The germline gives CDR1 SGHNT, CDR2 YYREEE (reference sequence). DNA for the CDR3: TGTGCCAGCAGCTTCGCATGGGACAAAGACAATGAGCAGTTCTTC. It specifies CASSFAWDKDNEQFF.

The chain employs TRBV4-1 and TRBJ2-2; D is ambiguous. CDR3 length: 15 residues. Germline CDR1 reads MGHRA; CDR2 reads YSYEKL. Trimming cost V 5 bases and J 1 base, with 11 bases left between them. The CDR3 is CASSSRTVNTGELFF. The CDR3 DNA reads TGCGCCAGCAGCTCTCGGACCGTGAACACCGGGGAGCTGTTTTTT.

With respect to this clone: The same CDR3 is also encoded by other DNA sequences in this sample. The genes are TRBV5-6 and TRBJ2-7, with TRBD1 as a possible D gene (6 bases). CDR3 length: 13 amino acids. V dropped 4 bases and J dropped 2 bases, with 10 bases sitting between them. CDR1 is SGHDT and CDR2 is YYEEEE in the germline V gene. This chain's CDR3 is CASSLDRAYEQYF. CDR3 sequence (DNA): TGTGCCAGCAGCCTGGACAGAGCCTACGAGCAGTACTTC.

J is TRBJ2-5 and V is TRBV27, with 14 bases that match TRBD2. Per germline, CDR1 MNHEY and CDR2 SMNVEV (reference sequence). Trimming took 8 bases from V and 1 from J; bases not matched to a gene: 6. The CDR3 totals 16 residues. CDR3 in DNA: TGTGCCAGCGCAGGACTAGCGGGGGGTACCCAAGAGACCCAGTACTTC. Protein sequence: CASAGLAGGTQETQYF.

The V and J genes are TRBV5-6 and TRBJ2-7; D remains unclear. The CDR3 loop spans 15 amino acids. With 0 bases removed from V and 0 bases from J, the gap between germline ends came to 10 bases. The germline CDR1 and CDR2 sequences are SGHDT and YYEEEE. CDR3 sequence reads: CASSLDPPASYEQYF. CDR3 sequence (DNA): TGTGCCAGCAGCTTGGATCCGCCGGCCTCCTACGAGCAGTACTTC. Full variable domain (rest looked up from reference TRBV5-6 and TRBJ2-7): DAGVTQSPTHLIKTRGQQVTLRCSPKSGHDTVSWYQQALGQGPQFIFQYYEEEERQRGNFPDRFSGHQFPNYSSELNVNALLLGDSALYLCASSLDPPASYEQYFGPGTRLTVT.